The 29 T cell receptor beta chains listed next were all sequenced from one sample in a study of blood T cell repertoires in COVID-19. Profiling relied on immunoSEQ multiplex PCR, and the TCRdb table lists in-frame clones only, not all of them. The profile shows about 280,000 clones, around 85% of them singletons. Sequencing was performed on peripheral blood. These receptors were taken from a woman aged 25 to 39 who had recovered from COVID-19.

This clone was found a few times. The chain recombines TRBV7-2 with TRBJ2-1; 7 bases fit TRBD2. Germline V gives CDR1 SGHTA, CDR2 FQGNSA. This CDR3 contains 15 residues. The junction had 8 bases not matched to a gene; V was cut back by 5 bases and J by 4 bases. In DNA, the CDR3 is TGTGCCAGCAGCCCGGGGGGAAGGAATTACAATGAGCAGTTCTTC. It translates to CASSPGGRNYNEQFF. Combining the CDR3 with reference TRBV7-2 and TRBJ2-1 gives the whole variable domain GAGVSQSPSNKVTEKGKDVELRCDPISGHTALYWYRQSLGQGLEFLIYFQGNSAPDKSGLPSDRFSAERTGGSVSTLTIQRTQQEDSAVYLCASSPGGRNYNEQFFGPGTRLTVL.

The chain couples TRBV12-3 or TRBV12-4 to TRBJ2-2, with 7 bases aligning to TRBD1. J lost 6 bases, V lost 7 bases, and 5 bases had no gene match. This CDR3 region has 13 residues. The CDR3 DNA follows: TGTGCCAGCACCTCGACAGGGTCCGGGGAGCTGTTTTTT. It is translated as CASTSTGSGELFF.

CDR3: CASSQPGQGQPQHF. In DNA, the CDR3 is TGTGCCAGCAGCCAACCGGGACAGGGTCAGCCCCAGCATTTT. This chain uses TRBV7-9 with TRBJ1-5; 9 bases align to TRBD1. Per germline, CDR1 SEHNR and CDR2 FQNEAQ (reference sequence). J was trimmed by 6 bases and V by 5 bases; bases with no gene match: 5. The CDR3 has 14 amino acids.

V gene TRBV19 combines with J gene TRBJ1-1, with D uncertain. This CDR3 contains 13 residues. V dropped 8 bases and J dropped 1 base, with 11 bases sitting between them. In germline, CDR1 is LNHDA, CDR2 SQIVND (reference sequence). The CDR3 loop is CASGEEANTEAFF. The CDR3 coding sequence is TGTGCCAGTGGTGAGGAAGCGAACACTGAAGCTTTCTTT.

V gene TRBV2 combines with J gene TRBJ1-2; D not certain. CDR1 and CDR2 (germline): SNHLY, FYNNEI. Between the trimmed V and J ends, which lost 4 bases and 5 bases, there was a span of 8 bases. This CDR3 region has 12 residues. CDR3 DNA: TGTGCCAGCAGTGTTTCCGGTTATGGCTACACCTTC. It specifies CASSVSGYGYTF.

The chain combines TRBV12-3 or TRBV12-4 with TRBJ2-1; D call uncertain. This CDR3 has 13 amino acids. Trimming took off 1 base at V and 3 bases at J, with 4 bases between the two ends. The CDR3 loop is CASSLGIYNEQFF. For the CDR3, the DNA is TGTGCCAGCAGTTTAGGTATCTACAATGAGCAGTTCTTC.

J is TRBJ1-4 and V is TRBV21-1; TRBD1 is taken as the D call from the table, unchecked against the DNA. TRBV21-1 is noted as a pseudogene. The CDR3 consists of 17 residues. CDR3 sequence: CASSKGGRDRTNEKLFF. In DNA, the CDR3 is TGTGCCAGCAGCAAAGGGGGCCGGGACAGGACTAATGAAAAACTGTTTTTT.

The genes are TRBV19 and TRBJ2-1, with no clear D. V was trimmed by 1 base and J by 2 bases, leaving 9 bases between them. Looked up from germline, CDR1 is LNHDA and CDR2 is SQIVND (reference sequence). The CDR3 is made up of 15 amino acids. The CDR3 DNA is TGTGCCAGTAGTATAGCGCCGGGTACCTACAATGAGCAGTTCTTC. As protein: CASSIAPGTYNEQFF.

The chain has TRBV19 and TRBJ1-2; 8 bases align to TRBD1. Germline V CDR1 and CDR2: LNHDA, SQIVND (reference sequence). The CDR3 runs to 15 residues. Germline trimming cut 3 bases from V and 4 bases from J; bases unmatched to any gene: 7. CDR3 protein: CASSISAGGGYGYTF. In nucleotides, the CDR3 is TGTGCCAGTAGTATTAGCGCAGGGGGCGGCTATGGCTACACCTTC.

CDR3 region: CASSVGLAGGETQYF. The CDR3 nucleotides are TGTGCCAGCAGCGTCGGACTAGCGGGGGGAGAGACCCAGTACTTC. This sequence joins TRBV5-4 and TRBJ2-5; 14 bases line up with TRBD2. Looked up from germline, CDR1 is SGHNT and CDR2 is YYREEE (reference sequence). This CDR3 is 15 amino acids long. Trimming removed 4 bases from V and 4 bases from J; junction bases left unmatched: 3.

This chain connects TRBV5-1 to TRBJ2-2; no clear D gene. Trimming pared 0 bases from V and 5 bases from J, leaving 11 bases between. CDR1 and CDR2 (germline): SGHRS, YFSETQ. The CDR3 covers 15 residues. The CDR3 DNA reads as TGCGCCAGCAGCTTGGGTGCTAGTAAGACCGGGGAGCTGTTTTTT. This translates into CASSLGASKTGELFF.

The rearrangement joins TRBV12-5 to TRBJ1-2; maybe TRBD1 (6 bases). Looked up from germline, CDR1 is LGHNT and CDR2 is FRNRAP. Trimming left V 5 bases short and J 12 bases short, with 19 bases between. This CDR3 comprises 13 residues. CDR3 in DNA: TGTGCTAGTGGTGATGACAGGACACTACGGGACACCTTC. Amino acid sequence: CASGDDRTLRDTF.

This clone has just a few counts. V is TRBV28 and J is TRBJ1-2, with 10 nucleotides matching TRBD1. Germline V gene data show CDR1 as MDHEN and CDR2 as SYDVKM. Trimming at V came to 8 bases and at J to 4 bases, leaving 10 bases not matched to a gene. The CDR3 runs to 15 residues. This chain's CDR3 is CASGRRDRGTYGYTF. The CDR3 DNA reads as TGTGCCAGCGGGAGACGGGACAGGGGAACCTATGGCTACACCTTC.

The rearrangement uses TRBV29-1 and TRBJ1-2, with TRBD1 matching 7 bases. Looked up from germline, CDR1 is SQVTM and CDR2 is ANQGSEA. This CDR3 spans 12 amino acids. V was clipped by 3 bases and J by 8 bases; unmatched bases: 6. The CDR3 bases are TGCAGCGTTGATAAGGGGGCGGAAGGCTACACCTTC. Its translation is CSVDKGAEGYTF.

This clone was observed once. This sample also contains other DNA sequences that code for the same CDR3. V usage is TRBV27 and J usage is TRBJ2-7; D perhaps matches TRBD1 (5 bases). The CDR3 has 13 amino acids. CDR1 MNHEY and CDR2 SMNVEV come from the germline V gene (reference sequence). The germline V and J ends were trimmed by 2 bases and 2 bases, with 7 bases remaining between them. The CDR3 loop reads CASSLGRAYEQYF. CDR3 nucleotides: TGTGCCAGCAGTTTAGGCAGGGCCTACGAGCAGTACTTC.

This chain connects TRBV2 to TRBJ2-3, with a possible D match to TRBD2 (5 bases). The CDR3 sequence is 14 residues long. Germline V CDR1 and CDR2: SNHLY, FYNNEI. Trimming stripped 3 bases from V and 2 bases from J, with 9 bases between. CDR3 in amino acids: CASSDRGYTDTQYF. The CDR3 DNA sequence: TGTGCCAGCAGTGATCGAGGGTACACAGATACGCAGTATTTT.

The chain links TRBV6-6 to TRBJ1-5, with D uncertain. Trimming left V 4 bases short and J 4 bases short, with 11 bases between. This CDR3 contains 14 residues. From germline, CDR1 is MNHNY and CDR2 SVGAGI (reference sequence). CDR3 loop: CASSSRTGNQPQHF. CDR3 DNA sequence: TGTGCCAGCAGTTCCAGGACGGGAAATCAGCCCCAGCATTTT.

The rearrangement links TRBV6-5 to TRBJ1-4; 9 nucleotides agree with TRBD1. The CDR3 sequence is 16 residues long. Trimming removed 0 bases from V and 8 bases from J; junction bases left unmatched: 7. Germline values: CDR1 MNHEY, CDR2 SVGAGI. Written as DNA, the CDR3 is TGTGCCAGCAGTTACTCGCAGGGGACAGGGATCGAAAAACTGTTTTTT. This translates into CASSYSQGTGIEKLFF.

The J gene is TRBJ2-2, the V gene TRBV15, with 10 positions matching TRBD1. Germline V lookup: CDR1 LNHNV, CDR2 YYDKDF (reference sequence). CDR3 length: 16 amino acids. The trim removed 1 base at V and 7 bases at J, leaving 6 bases unmatched. DNA of the CDR3: TGTGCCACCAGCAGAGGGGACAGGGGAGAGCTCGGGGAGCTGTTTTTT. Protein: CATSRGDRGELGELFF.

The chain combines TRBV19 with TRBJ2-1; 8 positions match TRBD2. The J segment lost 5 bases and the V segment lost 3 bases, leaving 6 bases of the junction unmatched. CDR1 and CDR2 from the germline V gene are LNHDA and SQIVND (reference sequence). This CDR3 spans 15 amino acids. CDR3 nucleotide sequence: TGTGCCAGTAGTATGGGCGGGAGGACCGACAATGAGCAGTTCTTC. Translation gives CASSMGGRTDNEQFF.

This chain links TRBV2 with TRBJ2-3; tentative D call: TRBD2 (5 bases). V was clipped by 8 bases and J by 6 bases, with 18 bases between them. The CDR3 consists of 14 residues. Germline loops: CDR1 SNHLY, CDR2 FYNNEI. The chain's CDR3 is CASREDSPSDTQYF. CDR3 sequence (DNA): TGTGCCAGCCGCGAGGACTCCCCTTCGGATACGCAGTATTTT.

The rearrangement links TRBV6-5 to TRBJ1-5, with D maybe TRBD1 (6 bases). V lost 7 bases and J lost 0, with 7 bases in between. In germline, CDR1 is MNHEY, CDR2 SVGAGI. The CDR3 totals 13 residues. The CDR3 DNA follows: TGTGCCAGCAAGGGGGATAGCAATCAGCCCCAGCATTTT. Amino acid sequence: CASKGDSNQPQHF.

This chain joins TRBV6-1 and TRBJ2-6, with D perhaps TRBD1 (7 bases). Trimming stripped 3 bases from V and 4 bases from J, with 16 bases between. This CDR3 is built from 17 residues. The germline CDR1 and CDR2 sequences are MNHNS and SASEGT. This chain's CDR3 is CASSDEAGGTGANVLTF. CDR3 sequence (DNA): TGTGCCAGCAGTGACGAAGCAGGGGGGACAGGGGCCAACGTCCTGACTTTC.

V is TRBV6-5 and J is TRBJ1-4; 7 bases map to TRBD1. CDR3 length equals 14 residues. The junction had 8 bases not matched to a gene; V was cut back by 5 bases and J by 8 bases. Germline values: CDR1 MNHEY, CDR2 SVGAGI. The CDR3 reads CASSMDRSREKLFF. The CDR3 region has the DNA TGTGCCAGCAGTATGGACAGGAGTAGGGAAAAACTGTTTTTT.

V is TRBV11-2 and J is TRBJ2-7; tentative D call: TRBD2 (6 bases). The germline gives CDR1 SGHAT, CDR2 FQNNGV. V lost 5 bases and J lost 1, with 15 bases in between. The length of the CDR3 is 15 residues. CDR3 residues: CASSLQEGSSYEQYF. The CDR3 DNA is TGTGCCAGCAGCCTTCAGGAGGGGAGTTCCTACGAGCAGTACTTC.

V is TRBV12-3 or TRBV12-4 and J is TRBJ1-5; D is unresolved. The CDR3 length is 13 residues. Trimming took 7 bases from V and 2 from J, leaving 9 bases between them. The CDR3, as DNA: TGTGCCAGCATAGGGAGCGGCAATCAGCCCCAGCATTTT. Residues: CASIGSGNQPQHF.

J is TRBJ1-2 and V is TRBV18, with D maybe TRBD1 (5 bases). The CDR3 sequence is 13 residues long. The V end lost 0 bases, the J end lost 10 bases, and 12 bases lay between the germline ends. Germline values: CDR1 KGHSH, CDR2 LQKENI. CDR3 sequence reads: CASSPPGLSDYTF. DNA for the CDR3: TGTGCCAGCTCACCACCGGGGCTATCTGACTACACCTTC.

This chain links TRBV11-2 with TRBJ1-4; TRBD1 might be the D (6 bases). Germline CDR1 reads SGHAT; CDR2 reads FQNNGV. The V end was cut by 2 bases, the J end by 4 bases, with 8 bases between. CDR3 length: 14 residues. CDR3 protein: CASSLTGNNEKLFF. In DNA form, the CDR3 reads TGTGCCAGCAGCTTAACAGGGAATAATGAAAAACTGTTTTTT.

The genes are TRBV4-3 and TRBJ2-7; 8 nucleotides align to TRBD2. Germline CDR1 is LGHNA and CDR2 is YSLEER. With V trimmed by 3 bases and J by 1 base, 8 bases remained unmatched. This CDR3 has 16 residues. The CDR3 bases are TGCGCCAGCAGCCAGTGGTGGCTAGCGGGTTCCTACGAGCAGTACTTC. It yields the protein CASSQWWLAGSYEQYF.